This entry lists 9 T cell receptor beta chains sequenced from one sample in a study of blood T cell repertoires in COVID-19. Method: immunoSEQ multiplex PCR; TCRdb's copy keeps in-frame clones and lacks some. This table has roughly 160,000 clones, approximately 90% appearing once. Sequenced material: peripheral blood. These receptors were collected from a man between 18 and 35 years old with acute or convalescent COVID-19.

V gene TRBV2 combines with J gene TRBJ2-5; the D gene is possibly TRBD2 (5 bases). Germline CDR1 and CDR2: SNHLY and FYNNEI. The CDR3 totals 11 residues. V lost 6 bases and J 5 bases, leaving 7 bases between the germline ends. The CDR3 reads CASRGSETQYF. CDR3 nucleotides: TGTGCCAGCAGGGGGAGCGAGACCCAGTACTTC.

The chain has TRBV30 and TRBJ1-1; D is perhaps TRBD1 (6 bases). This CDR3 is 15 amino acids long. Deletions cut 2 bases from V and 5 bases from J, with 18 bases between. Germline V CDR1 and CDR2: GTSNPN, SVGIG (reference sequence). The CDR3: CAWSQNRVVGTEAFF. CDR3 DNA sequence: TGTGCCTGGAGTCAAAACAGGGTCGTGGGGACTGAAGCTTTCTTT.

The chain is built from TRBV5-1 and TRBJ1-1, with unresolved D. The germline V and J ends were trimmed by 6 bases and 3 bases, with 12 bases remaining between them. CDR1 and CDR2 (germline): SGHRS, YFSETQ. This CDR3 is built from 13 residues. CDR3 nucleotides: TGCGCCAGCACCTCCTTAGAGGACACTGAAGCTTTCTTT. Protein sequence: CASTSLEDTEAFF.

This chain connects TRBV28 to TRBJ2-7, with unresolved D. The V and J ends lost 3 bases and 0 bases respectively, with 15 bases between them. The CDR3 loop spans 16 amino acids. CDR1 is MDHEN, CDR2 SYDVKM, per germline. CDR3 nucleotide sequence: TGTGCCAGCAGTTTTAGTCGGTCCCGATCCTCCTACGAGCAGTACTTC. Amino acid sequence: CASSFSRSRSSYEQYF.

The chain links TRBV30 to TRBJ1-4; 9 nucleotides match TRBD1. J was trimmed by 5 bases and V by 2 bases; bases with no gene match: 3. The CDR3 is 14 residues long. The germline CDR1 and CDR2 sequences are GTSNPN and SVGIG (reference sequence). CDR3 nucleotide sequence: TGTGCCTGGAGTCGGACAGGGGTGAATGAAAAACTGTTTTTT. Protein: CAWSRTGVNEKLFF.

The J gene is TRBJ1-2, the V gene TRBV15; possibly TRBD1 for D (6 bases). The CDR3 is made up of 14 amino acids. Trimming shortened V by 4 bases and J by 8 bases, and 17 bases separated the two germline ends. Germline V gives CDR1 LNHNV, CDR2 YYDKDF (reference sequence). This chain's CDR3 is CATSTRQANRGYTF. The CDR3 DNA sequence: TGTGCCACCAGCACACGACAGGCCAATCGGGGCTACACCTTC.

This sequence joins TRBV2 and TRBJ2-3, with TRBD2 matching over 9 bases. Germline-derived CDR1 and CDR2 are SNHLY and FYNNEI. With 9 bases clipped from V and 3 bases from J, the junction kept 7 bases outside the gene matches. This CDR3 is built from 14 residues. CDR3 coding DNA: TGTGCCAGAGGGGGTAGCGGGAGAACAGATACGCAGTATTTT. Translation gives CARGGSGRTDTQYF.

The count of this clone is one. V is TRBV24-1 and J is TRBJ1-4; tentatively, D is TRBD1 (5 bases). Germline V CDR1 and CDR2: KGHDR, SFDVKD. This CDR3 region has 12 residues. V was cut by 12 bases and J by 8 bases, with 15 bases left in between. As DNA, the CDR3 is TGTGCCGCCTGGGTGGGGGGGGAAAAACTGTTTTTT. Amino acid sequence: CAAWVGGEKLFF.

The chain is built from TRBV19 and TRBJ2-5; no reliable D call. Trimming took 1 base from V and 1 from J, leaving 7 bases between them. The germline V gene has CDR1 LNHDA and CDR2 SQIVND (reference sequence). The CDR3 length is 14 residues. The CDR3 region has the DNA TGTGCCAGTAGTATAGGGCACCGCCAAGAGACCCAGTACTTC. Amino acids: CASSIGHRQETQYF.